One and the same sample provided the 19 T cell receptor beta chains below, sequenced in a study of T cell repertoires in cytomegalovirus infection. TCRdb redid the calling of the reads with MiXCR, one entry per CDR3 protein. Of hundreds of thousands of distinct CDR3 sequences listed, about 17% are singletons. The sequenced sample was PBMCs. Receptor source: a human donor in good health (CMV status not recorded). Some clones in this sample may be carry-over from other donors' samples.

This clonotype was detected many times. V usage is TRBV7-2 and J usage is TRBJ1-1, with no clear D. This CDR3 comprises 14 residues. V gave up 2 bases and J gave up 1 base, with 8 bases separating them. Germline CDR1 is SGHTA and CDR2 is FQGNSA. The CDR3 nucleotides are TGTGCCAGCAGCTTAAGGTCTCGGAACACTGAAGCTTTCTTT. Protein product: CASSLRSRNTEAFF.

The chain links TRBV24-1 to TRBJ1-5; the D is unclear. The V end was cut by 4 bases, the J end by 1 base, with 19 bases between. In germline, CDR1 is KGHDR, CDR2 SFDVKD. The CDR3 length is 18 residues. The CDR3 DNA reads TGTGCCACCAGTGACCGCCCAGTAGGGATGCTAAGCAATCAGCCCCAGCATTTT. Residues: CATSDRPVGMLSNQPQHF.

This clonotype was seen ten or more times. The chain combines TRBV20-1 with TRBJ2-7, with a weak D call TRBD2 (5 bases). V lost 6 bases and J 6 bases, leaving 15 bases between the germline ends. The CDR3 covers 12 residues. Germline loops: CDR1 DFQATT, CDR2 SNEGSKA (reference sequence). CDR3 nucleotides: TGCAGTGCCCCCCTGGCGGGTGGCGAGCAGTACTTC. Its translation: CSAPLAGGEQYF.

The chain recombines TRBV6-2 or TRBV6-3 with TRBJ1-2, with D perhaps TRBD1 (6 bases). Germline values: CDR1 MNHEY, CDR2 SVGEGT. Between the trimmed V and J ends, which lost 7 bases and 3 bases, there was a span of 24 bases. The CDR3 runs to 17 residues. CDR3 loop: CASIEIPGQWIDYGYTF. The CDR3, as DNA: TGTGCCAGCATCGAAATACCCGGACAGTGGATTGACTATGGCTACACCTTC.

This clonotype showed up just a few times. The chain uses TRBV28 and TRBJ1-2; unclear D gene. Germline V gene sequence: CDR1 MDHEN, CDR2 SYDVKM. V lost 5 bases and J 0 bases, leaving 4 bases between the germline ends. There are 12 residues in the CDR3. The CDR3 bases are TGTGCCAGCAGTGCATCTAACTATGGCTACACCTTC. Translation: CASSASNYGYTF.

This clonotype was observed a handful of times. The chain employs TRBV6-1 and TRBJ1-5; TRBD1 matches at 7 bases. This CDR3 is 14 amino acids long. V shed 8 bases and J 1 base; nucleotides not matched to a gene: 5. Looked up from germline, CDR1 is MNHNS and CDR2 is SASEGT. The chain's CDR3 is CASLGTASNQPQHF. As DNA, the CDR3 is TGTGCCAGCCTTGGGACAGCGAGCAATCAGCCCCAGCATTTT.

The rearrangement uses TRBV15 and TRBJ2-3; the match to TRBD2 covers 7 bases. V shed 2 bases, J shed 1 base, and the junction held 12 bases outside the gene matches. Germline assignment: CDR1 LNHNV and CDR2 YYDKDF (reference sequence). The CDR3 consists of 18 residues. In DNA, the CDR3 is TGTGCCACCAGCAGAACCACGGAAGCGGGGCGACGCACAGATACGCAGTATTTT. As protein: CATSRTTEAGRRTDTQYF.

This clonotype was detected once. The rearrangement joins TRBV3-1 to TRBJ1-6; D is ambiguous. V dropped 8 bases and J dropped 9 bases, with 14 bases sitting between them. The length of the CDR3 is 13 residues. CDR1 is LGHDT and CDR2 is YNNKEL in the germline V gene (reference sequence). CDR3 amino acids: CASCLESGSPLHF. The CDR3 DNA reads TGTGCCAGCTGCCTTGAGTCGGGTTCACCCCTCCACTTT. Full variable domain (outside the CDR3, taken from reference TRBV3-1 and TRBJ1-6): DTAVSQTPKYLVTQMGNDKSIKCEQNLGHDTMYWYKQDSKKFLKIMFSYNNKELIINETVPNRFSPKSPDKAHLNLHINSLELGDSAVYFCASCLESGSPLHFGNGTRLTVT.

This clonotype occurred many times. The DNA of the CDR3 is TGTGCCAGCAGGTCACAGGGAAACCACAATGAGCAGTTCTTC. It is translated as CASRSQGNHNEQFF. The chain carries TRBV7-3 and TRBJ2-1; D perhaps matches TRBD1 (6 bases). V was clipped by 6 bases and J by 5 bases, with 14 bases between them. Germline values: CDR1 SGHTA, CDR2 FQGTGA. This CDR3 spans 14 amino acids.

The chain has TRBV5-1 and TRBJ1-4; D gene uncertain. Trimming removed 2 bases from V and 1 base from J, with 6 bases in between. The CDR3 sequence is 14 residues long. Germline values: CDR1 SGHRS, CDR2 YFSETQ. In nucleotides, the CDR3 is TGCGCCAGCAGCTTACACGGAACTAATGAAAAACTGTTTTTT. Translated: CASSLHGTNEKLFF.

This clonotype was picked up a small number of times. The chain joins TRBV4-1 to TRBJ1-4; weak D call: TRBD1 (5 bases). V shed 0 bases and J shed 0 bases, with 8 bases lying between them. The CDR3 loop spans 16 amino acids. Germline lookup yields CDR1 MGHRA and CDR2 YSYEKL. CDR3 nucleotide sequence: TGCGCCAGCAGCCAAGAAAGGGGAACAACTAATGAAAAACTGTTTTTT. Translating gives CASSQERGTTNEKLFF.

At least ten counts were recorded for this clonotype. The J gene is TRBJ2-5, the V gene TRBV7-6; 7 bases fit TRBD1. Trimming cost V 3 bases and J 9 bases; bases outside gene matches: 16. Per germline, CDR1 SGHVS and CDR2 FNYEAQ. The CDR3 consists of 16 residues. The CDR3 DNA is TGTGCCAGCAGCTTCCCACCGGGACAGATATCAATGTCCCAGTACTTC. Translating it yields CASSFPPGQISMSQYF.

This rearrangement joins TRBV20-1 to TRBJ2-3; possible D gene TRBD1, 5 bases. Trimming removed 5 bases from V and 3 bases from J, with 21 bases in between. CDR3 length equals 16 residues. Germline lookup yields CDR1 DFQATT and CDR2 SNEGSKA (reference sequence). The CDR3: CSAYLRQSPLTDTQYF. CDR3 DNA sequence: TGCAGTGCTTACCTTCGACAGAGCCCTTTAACAGATACGCAGTATTTT.

Only a few counts were recorded for this clonotype. This chain connects TRBV12-3 or TRBV12-4 to TRBJ2-4, with D perhaps matching TRBD2 (7 bases). The CDR3 is 15 amino acids. V lost 7 bases, J lost 1 base, and 14 bases lay in between. The CDR3 region is CASKGGGSAKNIQYF. The CDR3 coding sequence is TGTGCCAGCAAGGGGGGAGGGTCGGCCAAAAACATTCAGTACTTC.

This clonotype was observed a few times. The V call is TRBV19, the J call TRBJ2-7, with 11 nucleotides matching TRBD1. CDR1 and CDR2 (germline): LNHDA, SQIVND (reference sequence). V lost 5 bases, J lost 3 bases, and 9 bases stayed unmatched. CDR3 length: 16 amino acids. CDR3 DNA: TGTGCCAGTAGTTCCCAATGGGGGACAGGGGGCTACGAGCAGTACTTC. Residues: CASSSQWGTGGYEQYF.

This clonotype has at least ten counts. V and J are TRBV7-2 and TRBJ1-5, with a weak D call TRBD1 (5 bases). V was clipped by 5 bases and J by 6 bases, with 11 bases between them. This CDR3 comprises 13 residues. Germline values: CDR1 SGHTA, CDR2 FQGNSA. The CDR3 nucleotides are TGTGCCAGCAGCAGGGGCCCGCCTCAGCCCCAGCATTTT. Protein: CASSRGPPQPQHF. The full variable domain, in which reference TRBV7-2 and TRBJ1-5 provide the parts outside the CDR3, is GAGVSQSPSNKVTEKGKDVELRCDPISGHTALYWYRQSLGQGLEFLIYFQGNSAPDKSGLPSDRFSAERTGGSVSTLTIQRTQQEDSAVYLCASSRGPPQPQHFGDGTRLSIL.

This clonotype was picked up a small number of times. The V gene is TRBV12-3 or TRBV12-4, the J gene TRBJ1-5; 11 bases align to TRBD1. The CDR3 consists of 15 residues. The junction had 4 bases not matched to a gene; V was cut back by 5 bases and J by 4 bases. CDR3 DNA: TGTGCCAGCAGTGTCCGGGACAGGGGGAATCAGCCCCAGCATTTT. Its translation is CASSVRDRGNQPQHF.

V and J are TRBV6-6 and TRBJ2-5; 9 bases map to TRBD2. V gave up 7 bases and J gave up 5 bases; unmatched junction bases: 14. The CDR3 covers 16 residues. Germline-derived CDR1 and CDR2 are MNHNY and SVGAGI (reference sequence). The CDR3 reads CASIRLAGAVLETQYF. DNA for the CDR3: TGTGCCAGCATTAGATTAGCGGGGGCTGTTTTGGAGACCCAGTACTTC.

This clonotype was recorded at least ten times. The CDR3 DNA is TGTGCCAGCAGCTCGATAGACAAGAACACTGAAGCTTTCTTT. Its protein is CASSSIDKNTEAFF. The chain joins TRBV7-2 to TRBJ1-1; D gene uncertain. CDR1 and CDR2 (germline): SGHTA, FQGNSA. Trimming removed 4 bases at V and 1 base at J, with 10 bases between. The CDR3 spans 14 residues. The whole variable domain, filled in from reference TRBV7-2 and TRBJ1-1, reads GAGVSQSPSNKVTEKGKDVELRCDPISGHTALYWYRQSLGQGLEFLIYFQGNSAPDKSGLPSDRFSAERTGGSVSTLTIQRTQQEDSAVYLCASSSIDKNTEAFFGQGTRLTVV.